These T cell receptor beta chains were read from a single sample in a study of STAT5B mutations in CD4+ large granular lymphocyte leukemia. TCRdb keeps only in-frame clones here, not all; method: immunoSEQ multiplex PCR. This table holds tens of thousands of clones, 78% found once. Material: CD4+ T cells from blood buffy coats. Receptors originate from a human donor in good health. The conserved cysteine and the conserved F or W are not part of the CDR3 here. Fields, in order: CDR3 protein, V gene, CDR3 length, J gene.

CDR3 protein: ASSSKTPGLGGETQY; V gene: TRBV5-4; CDR3 length: 15; J gene: TRBJ2-5
CDR3 protein: ASSVPSGAHAEQF; V gene: TRBV9; CDR3 length: 13; J gene: TRBJ2-1
CDR3 protein: ASGDTGELF; V gene: TRBV5-4; CDR3 length: 9; J gene: TRBJ2-2
CDR3 protein: ASSPGMGLRTDTQY; V gene: TRBV27; CDR3 length: 14; J gene: TRBJ2-3
CDR3 protein: AITSGREETQY; V gene: TRBV10-3; CDR3 length: 11; J gene: TRBJ2-5
CDR3 protein: ASSLARDTIY; V gene: TRBV11-1; CDR3 length: 10; J gene: TRBJ1-3
CDR3 protein: ASSRSTNTEAF; V gene: TRBV27; CDR3 length: 11; J gene: TRBJ1-1
CDR3 protein: AWTKMRQETQY; V gene: TRBV30; CDR3 length: 11; J gene: TRBJ2-5
CDR3 protein: ASRATGDSNQPQH; V gene: TRBV2; CDR3 length: 13; J gene: TRBJ1-5
CDR3 protein: ASSRGRQETQY; V gene: TRBV11-3; CDR3 length: 11; J gene: TRBJ2-5
CDR3 protein: ASSMSGTDTQY; V gene: TRBV19; CDR3 length: 11; J gene: TRBJ2-3
CDR3 protein: ASTSGTGARNSPLH; V gene: TRBV19; CDR3 length: 14; J gene: TRBJ1-6
CDR3 protein: ASSAPQGGRDTGELF; V gene: TRBV6-1; CDR3 length: 15; J gene: TRBJ2-2
CDR3 protein: ASSSGMPSSGNTIY; V gene: TRBV7-8; CDR3 length: 14; J gene: TRBJ1-3
CDR3 protein: ASGRGNEKLF; V gene: TRBV6-5; CDR3 length: 10; J gene: TRBJ1-4
CDR3 protein: ASSLVAGSTDTQY; V gene: TRBV11-2; CDR3 length: 13; J gene: TRBJ2-3
CDR3 protein: ASSLTGKSYEQY; V gene: TRBV27; CDR3 length: 12; J gene: TRBJ2-7
CDR3 protein: ASQPLAGGPVTQY; V gene: TRBV27; CDR3 length: 13; J gene: TRBJ2-3
CDR3 protein: ASSLVGGGSTGELF; V gene: TRBV7-9; CDR3 length: 14; J gene: TRBJ2-2
CDR3 protein: ASSPGTRGNTGELF; V gene: TRBV11-3; CDR3 length: 14; J gene: TRBJ2-2
CDR3 protein: ASNRGRPSNYGYT; V gene: TRBV19; CDR3 length: 13; J gene: TRBJ1-2
CDR3 protein: SVEAGGGREQF; V gene: TRBV29-1; CDR3 length: 11; J gene: TRBJ2-1
CDR3 protein: ASRKPGGGFYEQY; V gene: TRBV27; CDR3 length: 13; J gene: TRBJ2-7
CDR3 protein: ASSITGVLSNQPQH; V gene: TRBV19; CDR3 length: 14; J gene: TRBJ1-5
CDR3 protein: ASSDAGANTGELF; V gene: TRBV2; CDR3 length: 13; J gene: TRBJ2-2
CDR3 protein: ASSLGGVLGGYT; V gene: TRBV28; CDR3 length: 12; J gene: TRBJ1-2
CDR3 protein: ASRQGAGQETQY; V gene: TRBV27; CDR3 length: 12; J gene: TRBJ2-5
CDR3 protein: ASSPGQGWQPQH; V gene: TRBV6-5; CDR3 length: 12; J gene: TRBJ1-5
CDR3 protein: ASSPTGGGDQPQH; V gene: TRBV6-6; CDR3 length: 13; J gene: TRBJ1-5
CDR3 protein: AWSATATNEKLF; V gene: TRBV30; CDR3 length: 12; J gene: TRBJ1-4
CDR3 protein: ASSLGISNQPQH; V gene: TRBV6-5; CDR3 length: 12; J gene: TRBJ1-5
CDR3 protein: ASSPGQVGTEAF; V gene: TRBV19; CDR3 length: 12; J gene: TRBJ1-1
CDR3 protein: AWSPIGQGYEQY; V gene: TRBV30; CDR3 length: 12; J gene: TRBJ2-7
CDR3 protein: ASSLEGFATEAF; V gene: TRBV7-9; CDR3 length: 12; J gene: TRBJ1-1
CDR3 protein: AGTRPRQGARVYGYT; V gene: TRBV21-1; CDR3 length: 15; J gene: TRBJ1-2
CDR3 protein: ASSPDRERAEAF; V gene: TRBV7-9; CDR3 length: 12; J gene: TRBJ1-1
CDR3 protein: ASSLIPGAGNTIY; V gene: TRBV28; CDR3 length: 13; J gene: TRBJ1-3
CDR3 protein: ASSPVGGAPLH; V gene: TRBV5-6; CDR3 length: 11; J gene: TRBJ1-6
CDR3 protein: ASSPSRTGNQPQH; V gene: TRBV7-8; CDR3 length: 13; J gene: TRBJ1-5
CDR3 protein: AISNGTYGAETQY; V gene: TRBV10-3; CDR3 length: 13; J gene: TRBJ2-5
CDR3 protein: AAGTANEKLF; V gene: TRBV10-3; CDR3 length: 10; J gene: TRBJ1-4
CDR3 protein: ASSITGDDGYT; V gene: TRBV19; CDR3 length: 11; J gene: TRBJ1-2
CDR3 protein: ASRDREGPGANVLT; V gene: TRBV27; CDR3 length: 14; J gene: TRBJ2-6
CDR3 protein: ASKQGGTEAF; V gene: TRBV19; CDR3 length: 10; J gene: TRBJ1-1
CDR3 protein: ASSPRAANTGELF; V gene: TRBV18; CDR3 length: 13; J gene: TRBJ2-2
CDR3 protein: ASSLFTEGEQY; V gene: TRBV28; CDR3 length: 11; J gene: TRBJ2-7
CDR3 protein: ASSLPAGNRD; V gene: TRBV5-6; CDR3 length: 10; J gene: TRBJ2-3
CDR3 protein: ASSLGPSGTGVWYEQY; V gene: TRBV7-8; CDR3 length: 16; J gene: TRBJ2-7
CDR3 protein: ASSKGQGLYEQY; V gene: TRBV19; CDR3 length: 12; J gene: TRBJ2-7
CDR3 protein: ASSWGVRDGYT; V gene: TRBV5-5; CDR3 length: 11; J gene: TRBJ1-2